The 14 T cell receptor beta chains given below trace back to one sample, sequenced in a study of T cell responses to AZD1222 COVID-19 vaccine. Generated by immunoSEQ multiplex PCR, the TCRdb table keeps only in-frame clones and is missing some. Of roughly 150,000 clones in the sample, just under 95% were seen once. The source material was peripheral blood, sampled on day 0 of AZD1222 vaccination. The receptors were gathered from an adult in good health.

The gene calls are TRBV7-3 and TRBJ2-5; the match to TRBD1 covers 7 bases. The CDR3 length is 13 residues. J was trimmed by 4 bases and V by 5 bases; bases with no gene match: 4. In germline, CDR1 is SGHTA, CDR2 FQGTGA. The CDR3 here is CASSQDRAETQYF. As DNA, the CDR3 is TGTGCCAGCAGCCAAGACAGGGCAGAGACCCAGTACTTC.

The rearrangement joins TRBV5-1 to TRBJ2-2; a possible D gene is TRBD2 (5 bases). V lost 5 bases and J 0 bases, leaving 11 bases between the germline ends. Germline V gene lookup returns CDR1 SGHRS and CDR2 YFSETQ. The CDR3 totals 15 residues. The CDR3 DNA sequence: TGCGCCAGCAGTTTAAGTAGCGCGAACACCGGGGAGCTGTTTTTT. Encoded protein: CASSLSSANTGELFF. The full variable domain, in which reference TRBV5-1 and TRBJ2-2 provide the parts outside the CDR3, is KAGVTQTPRYLIKTRGQQVTLSCSPISGHRSVSWYQQTPGQGLQFLFEYFSETQRNKGNFPGRFSGRQFSNSRSEMNVSTLELGDSALYLCASSLSSANTGELFFGEGSRLTVL.

The genes are TRBV14 and TRBJ1-5; 9 nucleotides line up with TRBD1. V trimming: 4 bases; J trimming: 1 base; junction bases outside the gene matches: 11. Germline V gene sequence: CDR1 SGHDN, CDR2 FVKESK. This CDR3 region has 18 residues. Written as DNA, the CDR3 is TGTGCCAGCAGCCGAATACAGGGGGCAGAACCGAGCAATCAGCCCCAGCATTTT. Its protein is CASSRIQGAEPSNQPQHF.

J is TRBJ1-2 and V is TRBV11-2; 8 bases are a match to TRBD1. The CDR3 spans 14 residues. Germline lookup yields CDR1 SGHAT and CDR2 FQNNGV. Trimming at V came to 5 bases and at J to 3 bases, leaving 5 bases not matched to a gene. The CDR3 DNA is TGTGCCAGCAGCATGTCGACAGGGGACTATGGCTACACCTTC. It yields the protein CASSMSTGDYGYTF.

In this sample, this clone turned up once. CDR3 amino acids: CASRKGRDNSYNEQFF. The CDR3 nucleotides read TGTGCCAGCAGGAAAGGCCGGGACAATTCCTACAATGAGCAGTTCTTC. J is TRBJ2-1 and V is TRBV27; TRBD1 might be the D (6 bases). The germline V and J ends were trimmed by 6 bases and 1 base, with 16 bases remaining between them. Looked up from germline, CDR1 is MNHEY and CDR2 is SMNVEV (reference sequence). The CDR3 covers 16 residues.

J is TRBJ1-5 and V is TRBV6-5, with 7 nucleotides matching TRBD1. V lost 8 bases and J lost 2; bases outside the gene matches: 6. Per germline, CDR1 MNHEY and CDR2 SVGAGI. The CDR3 totals 14 residues. CDR3 residues: CASATGDGNQPQHF. In DNA, the CDR3 is TGTGCCAGCGCCACAGGGGACGGCAATCAGCCCCAGCATTTT.

This chain joins TRBV3-1 (or the pseudogene TRBV3-2) and TRBJ2-7; 10 positions agree with TRBD2. The ends lost 2 bases at V and 6 bases at J; junction bases unmatched: 7. This CDR3 comprises 15 residues. Germline values: CDR1 LGHDT, CDR2 YNNKEL (reference sequence). The CDR3 loop reads CASSQMASGSREQYF. CDR3 coding DNA: TGTGCCAGCAGCCAAATGGCTAGCGGGAGTCGCGAGCAGTACTTC.

The chain links TRBV7-6 to TRBJ1-2; 12 bases agree with TRBD1. Germline V gene sequence: CDR1 SGHVS, CDR2 FNYEAQ. The CDR3 is 15 residues long. V lost 5 bases, J lost 7 bases, and 8 bases stayed unmatched. CDR3 sequence (DNA): TGTGCCAGCAGCCCGTGGGACAGGGGGCAAGGTGGCTACACCTTC. This codes for CASSPWDRGQGGYTF. Complete variable domain (other parts from reference TRBV7-6 and TRBJ1-2): GAGVSQSPRYKVTKRGQDVALRCDPISGHVSLYWYRQALGQGPEFLTYFNYEAQQDKSGLPNDRFSAERPEGSISTLTIQRTEQRDSAMYRCASSPWDRGQGGYTFGSGTRLTVV.

The chain is built from TRBV30 and TRBJ1-1; 7 bases map to TRBD1. The CDR3 runs to 15 residues. Germline CDR1 reads GTSNPN; CDR2 reads SVGIG (reference sequence). V lost 3 bases, J lost 3 bases, and 10 bases stayed unmatched. The CDR3 DNA reads as TGTGCCTGGAGACTTCAGGGGGGCAGGGACACTGAAGCTTTCTTT. Amino acids: CAWRLQGGRDTEAFF.

The chain uses TRBV7-2 and TRBJ1-1; D uncertain. In germline, CDR1 is SGHTA, CDR2 FQGNSA. The CDR3 extends over 13 amino acids. V lost 3 bases, J lost 7 bases, and 12 bases lay in between. The CDR3 coding sequence is TGTGCCAGCAGCTTCCCGGACGGAGGTGAAGCTTTCTTT. Its protein product is CASSFPDGGEAFF.

The chain carries TRBV4-2 and TRBJ2-7; D tentatively fits TRBD1 or TRBD2 (5 bases each). The CDR3 totals 16 residues. CDR1 is LGHNA and CDR2 is YNFKEQ in the germline V gene. Trimming took 0 bases from V and 2 from J, leaving 14 bases between them. The DNA of the CDR3 is TGTGCCAGCAGCCAAGACACCACCGGGACCGCCTACGAGCAGTACTTC. It translates to CASSQDTTGTAYEQYF.

The chain joins TRBV9 to TRBJ2-3; TRBD2 matches 8 bases. Germline V CDR1 and CDR2: SGDLS, YYNGEE. CDR3 length: 15 amino acids. V dropped 3 bases and J dropped 6; count of bases not matched to a gene: 9. The DNA of the CDR3 is TGTGCCAGCAGCGACCTAAGCGGGAGAGGGGATACGCAGTATTTT. This sequence encodes CASSDLSGRGDTQYF.

The chain is built from TRBV29-1 and TRBJ2-5; the match to TRBD1 covers 9 bases. The CDR3 sequence is 13 residues long. CDR1 SQVTM and CDR2 ANQGSEA come from the germline V gene. The ends lost 7 bases at V and 2 bases at J; junction bases unmatched: 5. This CDR3 reads CSGGTGRQETQYF. CDR3 bases: TGCAGCGGGGGGACAGGGCGTCAAGAGACCCAGTACTTC.

The J gene is TRBJ2-7, the V gene TRBV7-8; D gene ambiguous. CDR1 and CDR2 (germline): SGHVS, FQNEAQ. The V end lost 0 bases, the J end lost 7 bases, and 10 bases lay between the germline ends. The CDR3 loop spans 13 amino acids. The CDR3 sequence is CASSLALTREQYF. In DNA form, the CDR3 reads TGTGCCAGCAGCTTAGCGTTGACTCGGGAGCAGTACTTC.